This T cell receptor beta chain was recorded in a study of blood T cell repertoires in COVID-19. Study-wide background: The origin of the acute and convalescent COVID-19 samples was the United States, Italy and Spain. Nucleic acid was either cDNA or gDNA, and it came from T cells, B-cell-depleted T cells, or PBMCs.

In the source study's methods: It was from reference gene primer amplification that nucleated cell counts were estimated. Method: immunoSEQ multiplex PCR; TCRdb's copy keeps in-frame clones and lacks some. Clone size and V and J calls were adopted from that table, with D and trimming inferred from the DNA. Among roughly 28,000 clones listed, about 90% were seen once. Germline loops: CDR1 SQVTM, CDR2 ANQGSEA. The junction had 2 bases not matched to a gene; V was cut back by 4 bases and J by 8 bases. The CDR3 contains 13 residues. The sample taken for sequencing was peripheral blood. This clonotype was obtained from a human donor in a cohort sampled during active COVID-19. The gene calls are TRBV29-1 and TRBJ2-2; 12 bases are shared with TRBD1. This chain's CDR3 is CSVGDRGLGELFF. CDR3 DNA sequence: TGCAGCGTTGGGGACAGGGGGCTGGGGGAGCTGTTTTTT.